Presented here are 29 T cell receptor beta chains from one specimen sequenced in a study of control samples from healthy donors and cancer patients. Data came from immunoSEQ multiplex PCR; TCRdb stores just in-frame clones and leaves some out. This table has around 68,000 clones, more than 75% appearing once. Sequencing was performed on blood. The receptors come from a man in his forties or fifties in good health.

The chain recombines TRBV4-1 with TRBJ1-2; 11 bases align to TRBD1. With V trimmed by 4 bases and J by 2 bases, 3 bases remained unmatched. The CDR3 consists of 15 residues. Germline V lookup: CDR1 MGHRA, CDR2 YSYEKL. The CDR3 DNA sequence: TGCGCCAGCAGCCCCCGGACAGGGGGCAACTATGGCTACACCTTC. It encodes CASSPRTGGNYGYTF.

This rearrangement joins TRBV6-6 to TRBJ1-2, with TRBD1 matching over 7 bases. The V gene end was trimmed by 0 bases and the J gene end by 4 bases; junction bases not matched to a gene: 2. The CDR3 consists of 14 residues. Germline CDR1 MNHNY, CDR2 SVGAGI (reference sequence). CDR3 nucleotide sequence: TGTGCCAGCAGTTACTCAACAGGGGCCTATGGCTACACCTTC. Residues: CASSYSTGAYGYTF.

This clone was observed a single time. This sequence joins TRBV11-3 and TRBJ2-1, with 12 nucleotides matching TRBD2. Germline V gene lookup returns CDR1 SGHNT and CDR2 YENEEA. V lost 4 bases and J lost 3; bases outside the gene matches: 4. CDR3 length: 16 residues. In nucleotides, the CDR3 is TGTGCCAGCAGCTCCAGACTAGCGGGAGACTACAATGAGCAGTTCTTC. Protein sequence: CASSSRLAGDYNEQFF. The full variable domain, completed using reference TRBV11-3 and TRBJ2-1, is EAGVVQSPRYKIIEKKQPVAFWCNPISGHNTLYWYLQNLGQGPELLIRYENEEAVDDSQLPKDRFSAERLKGVDSTLKIQPAELGDSAVYLCASSSRLAGDYNEQFFGPGTRLTVL.

The chain has TRBV30 and TRBJ1-2, with a weak D call TRBD1 (5 bases). Germline CDR1 reads GTSNPN; CDR2 reads SVGIG (reference sequence). The CDR3 has 13 amino acids. V lost 0 bases and J 7 bases, leaving 12 bases between the germline ends. DNA for the CDR3: TGTGCCTGGAGTGTTTCAGGGTTTGGTGGCTACACCTTC. Protein product: CAWSVSGFGGYTF.

This chain links TRBV30 with TRBJ2-5; TRBD2 matches 7 bases. Germline trimming cut 4 bases from V and 5 bases from J; bases unmatched to any gene: 22. This CDR3 comprises 18 residues. Germline V gene data show CDR1 as GTSNPN and CDR2 as SVGIG (reference sequence). CDR3 protein: CAWTKLRGGSFFWETQYF. The CDR3 region has the DNA TGTGCCTGGACTAAGTTGAGGGGCGGGAGTTTTTTTTGGGAGACCCAGTACTTC.

This rearrangement joins TRBV7-2 to TRBJ2-1, with D possibly TRBD2 on 6 matching bases. V was trimmed by 2 bases and J by 2 bases, leaving 13 bases between them. The CDR3 is 16 amino acids. Per germline, CDR1 SGHTA and CDR2 FQGNSA. Here the CDR3 reads CASSLQLGLPYNEQFF. The CDR3 DNA reads TGTGCCAGCAGCTTACAACTGGGACTTCCCTACAATGAGCAGTTCTTC.

V usage is TRBV29-1 and J usage is TRBJ2-1; D not certain. Germline values: CDR1 SQVTM, CDR2 ANQGSEA. This CDR3 has 13 amino acids. The ends were cut back, 1 base at V and 7 bases at J, with 11 bases in the middle. CDR3 nucleotide sequence: TGCAGCGTTGAAGTTTCGATCGGAAATGAGCAGTTCTTC. This sequence encodes CSVEVSIGNEQFF.

Only one count was recorded for this clone. The chain uses TRBV6-5 and TRBJ2-7, with D hard to call. The V end was cut by 4 bases, the J end by 5 bases, with 6 bases between. The CDR3 is 11 residues long. CDR1 is MNHEY and CDR2 is SVGAGI in the germline V gene. The CDR3 loop is CASSFGNEQYF. The CDR3 nucleotides read TGTGCCAGCAGTTTTGGTAACGAGCAGTACTTC.

The CDR3: CASSSRQAYNEQFF. CDR3 sequence (DNA): TGTGCCAGCAGTTCGCGACAGGCTTACAATGAGCAGTTCTTC. The chain uses TRBV6-5 and TRBJ2-1; tentative D call: TRBD1 (6 bases). V was cut by 4 bases and J by 4 bases, with 11 bases left in between. The CDR3 is 14 residues long. Germline CDR1 and CDR2: MNHEY and SVGAGI.

The J gene is TRBJ1-1, the V gene TRBV10-3; D remains ambiguous. This CDR3 comprises 13 residues. The germline CDR1 and CDR2 sequences are ENHRY and SYGVKD. The V end was cut by 6 bases, the J end by 4 bases, with 12 bases between. The CDR3 protein is CAISLDVFTEAFF. The CDR3 DNA follows: TGTGCCATCAGCCTTGACGTGTTCACTGAAGCTTTCTTT.

The chain has TRBV19 and TRBJ2-6; D unclear. The CDR3 is 17 residues long. Germline V CDR1 and CDR2: LNHDA, SQIVND (reference sequence). Trimming pared 1 base from V and 0 bases from J, leaving 10 bases between. CDR3 sequence (DNA): TGTGCCAGTAGTATAGCGGCCGTAAGCTCTGGGGCCAACGTCCTGACTTTC. Encoded protein: CASSIAAVSSGANVLTF.

This clone was counted only a few times. The same CDR3 also results from other DNA sequences found in this sample. The chain couples TRBV27 to TRBJ2-3; the D is unclear. V was cut by 6 bases and J by 1 base, with 14 bases left in between. CDR1 is MNHEY and CDR2 is SMNVEV in the germline V gene (reference sequence). This CDR3 comprises 15 residues. DNA of the CDR3: TGTGCCAGCAGCCCCCAGGCTCTAGGCACAGATACGCAGTATTTT. Translation: CASSPQALGTDTQYF.

The chain couples TRBV24-1 to TRBJ2-3; 8 nucleotides match TRBD2. CDR1 and CDR2 from the germline V gene are KGHDR and SFDVKD. The J segment lost 1 base and the V segment lost 3 bases, leaving 5 bases of the junction unmatched. The CDR3 runs 16 residues. The CDR3 protein is CATSDPQAGGTDTQYF. The CDR3 bases are TGTGCCACCAGTGATCCTCAAGCGGGGGGCACAGATACGCAGTATTTT.

The genes are TRBV28 and TRBJ2-4, with 9 bases aligning to TRBD1. V was pared by 6 bases and J by 7 bases, with 7 bases of the junction left unmatched. The CDR3 runs to 14 residues. CDR1 MDHEN and CDR2 SYDVKM come from the germline V gene. This CDR3 is CASSYPTGGNIQYF. For the CDR3, the DNA is TGTGCCAGCAGCTATCCGACAGGGGGGAACATTCAGTACTTC.

The chain couples TRBV5-6 to TRBJ2-5; D tentatively reads TRBD1 or TRBD2 (5 bases each). The CDR3 has 15 residues. V dropped 0 bases and J dropped 1 base, with 10 bases sitting between them. Germline CDR1 SGHDT, CDR2 YYEEEE. The CDR3 loop is CASSLAVGRQETQYF. CDR3 DNA sequence: TGTGCCAGCAGCTTGGCCGTGGGACGCCAAGAGACCCAGTACTTC.

The chain joins TRBV19 to TRBJ2-3, with D possibly matching TRBD2 (6 bases). The CDR3 loop spans 15 amino acids. Germline V lookup: CDR1 LNHDA, CDR2 SQIVND (reference sequence). V lost 4 bases, J lost 1 base, and 12 bases lay in between. The CDR3 DNA reads as TGTGCCAGTAGTACCGGGAGTATGGGCACAGATACGCAGTATTTT. This gives the protein CASSTGSMGTDTQYF. Looking up the rest from reference TRBV19 and TRBJ2-3 gives the full variable domain: DGGITQSPKYLFRKEGQNVTLSCEQNLNHDAMYWYRQDPGQGLRLIYYSQIVNDFQKGDIAEGYSVSREKKESFPLTVTSAQKNPTAFYLCASSTGSMGTDTQYFGPGTRLTVL.

The rearrangement uses TRBV20-1 and TRBJ2-5; no reliable D call. The ends were cut back, 3 bases at V and 4 bases at J, with 9 bases in the middle. Germline assignment: CDR1 DFQATT and CDR2 SNEGSKA (reference sequence). The CDR3 is 12 amino acids. In nucleotides, the CDR3 is TGCAGTGCTAGTGGTCTAATAGAGACCCAGTACTTC. It specifies CSASGLIETQYF.

This CDR3 is CASSPPGLAQYEQYF. The CDR3 nucleotides read TGTGCCAGCTCACCACCGGGACTAGCGCAGTACGAGCAGTACTTC. The genes are TRBV18 and TRBJ2-7; TRBD2 aligns across 10 bases. The length of the CDR3 is 15 residues. V lost 0 bases and J lost 4; bases outside the gene matches: 3. Germline CDR1 and CDR2: KGHSH and LQKENI.

Worth noting for this clone: Other DNA sequences in this specimen translate into the identical CDR3. The rearrangement links TRBV29-1 to TRBJ2-3; D is unclear. Trimming took 0 bases from V and 0 from J, leaving 7 bases between them. From germline, CDR1 is SQVTM and CDR2 ANQGSEA. The CDR3 is 14 amino acids. The CDR3 here is CSVEDGSSTDTQYF. For the CDR3, the DNA is TGCAGCGTTGAAGATGGTAGCAGCACAGATACGCAGTATTTT.

The chain links TRBV9 to TRBJ1-2, with a weak D call TRBD1 (6 bases). The germline V and J ends were trimmed by 0 bases and 3 bases, with 12 bases remaining between them. The V gene's germline CDR1 is SGDLS and CDR2 YYNGEE. The CDR3 loop spans 15 amino acids. CDR3 amino acids: CASSVDGRGDYGYTF. The CDR3 DNA reads TGTGCCAGCAGCGTAGATGGCAGGGGAGACTATGGCTACACCTTC.

V gene TRBV7-2 combines with J gene TRBJ2-3; possibly TRBD1 for D (6 bases). Trimming pared 2 bases from V and 5 bases from J, leaving 14 bases between. CDR1 is SGHTA and CDR2 is FQGNSA in the germline V gene. The CDR3 runs 15 residues. The CDR3 region is CASSLTGQLGDTQYF. As DNA, the CDR3 is TGTGCCAGCAGCTTAACGGGACAATTGGGAGATACGCAGTATTTT.

The rearrangement uses TRBV5-6 and TRBJ2-1; 9 bases are a match to TRBD1. The length of the CDR3 is 15 residues. V shed 4 bases and J 7 bases; nucleotides not matched to a gene: 9. Germline CDR1 reads SGHDT; CDR2 reads YYEEEE. The CDR3 region is CASSLWDRVRNEQFF. As DNA, the CDR3 is TGTGCCAGCAGCCTGTGGGACAGGGTGAGGAATGAGCAGTTCTTC.

The gene calls are TRBV18 and TRBJ2-3; 9 bases align to TRBD2. The CDR3 is 16 amino acids. J gave up 5 bases and V 3 bases, and 9 bases lay outside the gene matches. Germline lookup yields CDR1 KGHSH and CDR2 LQKENI. This CDR3 reads CASSPSGQAGGDTQYF. Here the CDR3 DNA reads TGTGCCAGCTCACCCTCCGGTCAAGCGGGAGGAGATACGCAGTATTTT. The whole variable domain, remainder taken from reference TRBV18 and TRBJ2-3, is NAGVMQNPRHLVRRRGQEARLRCSPMKGHSHVYWYRQLPEEGLKFMVYLQKENIIDESGMPKERFSAEFPKEGPSILRIQQVVRGDSAAYFCASSPSGQAGGDTQYFGPGTRLTVL.

This clone was observed once. The chain links TRBV5-1 to TRBJ2-2; 7 nucleotides match TRBD1. Trimming at V came to 4 bases and at J to 4 bases, leaving 13 bases not matched to a gene. The CDR3 length is 17 residues. Germline loops: CDR1 SGHRS, CDR2 YFSETQ. CDR3 protein: CASSPGRGTARTGELFF. DNA for the CDR3: TGCGCCAGCAGCCCGGGAAGGGGGACAGCGCGCACCGGGGAGCTGTTTTTT.

The rearrangement uses TRBV11-2 and TRBJ2-7; 8 bases match TRBD2. CDR3 length: 15 amino acids. The germline V gene encodes CDR1 SGHAT and CDR2 FQNNGV. The junction had 7 bases not matched to a gene; V was cut back by 1 base and J by 5 bases. CDR3 bases: TGTGCCAGCAGCTTAGGAGCGGGAGACGGACACGAGCAGTACTTC. It is translated as CASSLGAGDGHEQYF.

This clone has more than one count but fewer than ten. This chain joins TRBV19 and TRBJ2-1; no clear D gene. The ends were cut back, 1 base at V and 9 bases at J, with 16 bases in the middle. CDR3 size: 15 residues. Germline V gives CDR1 LNHDA, CDR2 SQIVND (reference sequence). CDR3 coding DNA: TGTGCCAGTAGTATAGTACGTGGGCTCCTCGGTGAGCAGTTCTTC. This codes for CASSIVRGLLGEQFF. The complete variable domain, with remaining parts taken from reference TRBV19 and TRBJ2-1, reads DGGITQSPKYLFRKEGQNVTLSCEQNLNHDAMYWYRQDPGQGLRLIYYSQIVNDFQKGDIAEGYSVSREKKESFPLTVTSAQKNPTAFYLCASSIVRGLLGEQFFGPGTRLTVL.

The J gene is TRBJ1-2, the V gene TRBV19; perhaps TRBD1 as D (5 bases). Germline CDR1 reads LNHDA; CDR2 reads SQIVND (reference sequence). This CDR3 has 15 amino acids. V dropped 0 bases and J dropped 2 bases, with 10 bases sitting between them. CDR3 sequence reads: CASSIEGRENYGYTF. The CDR3 DNA is TGTGCCAGTAGTATAGAAGGCAGGGAGAACTATGGCTACACCTTC.

This chain connects TRBV18 to TRBJ1-5; no definite D call. Germline V gene sequence: CDR1 KGHSH, CDR2 LQKENI. The CDR3 spans 15 residues. Trimming left V 2 bases short and J 5 bases short, with 13 bases between. Written as DNA, the CDR3 is TGTGCCAGCTCACCATCGCCAGGTGATTATCAGCCCCAGCATTTT. Translating it yields CASSPSPGDYQPQHF.

The chain is built from TRBV6-5 and TRBJ2-5; D may be TRBD1 (5 bases). This CDR3 has 15 residues. Germline loops: CDR1 MNHEY, CDR2 SVGAGI. Between the trimmed V and J ends, which lost 0 bases and 4 bases, there was a span of 12 bases. CDR3 nucleotides: TGTGCCAGCAGTTACTCTGGCAGGGTCTCAGAGACCCAGTACTTC. This sequence encodes CASSYSGRVSETQYF.